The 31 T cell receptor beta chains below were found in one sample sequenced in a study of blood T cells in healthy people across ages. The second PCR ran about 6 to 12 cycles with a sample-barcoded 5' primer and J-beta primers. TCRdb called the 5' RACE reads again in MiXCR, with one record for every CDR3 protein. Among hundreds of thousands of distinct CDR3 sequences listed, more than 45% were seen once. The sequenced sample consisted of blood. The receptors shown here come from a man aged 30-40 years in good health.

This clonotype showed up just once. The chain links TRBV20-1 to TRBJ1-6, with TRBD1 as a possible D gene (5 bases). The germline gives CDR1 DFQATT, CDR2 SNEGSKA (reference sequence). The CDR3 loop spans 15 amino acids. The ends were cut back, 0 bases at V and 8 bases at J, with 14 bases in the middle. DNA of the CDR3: TGCAGTGCTAGAGATAGTGGGGCAGCGGATTCACCCCTCCACTTT. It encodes CSARDSGAADSPLHF.

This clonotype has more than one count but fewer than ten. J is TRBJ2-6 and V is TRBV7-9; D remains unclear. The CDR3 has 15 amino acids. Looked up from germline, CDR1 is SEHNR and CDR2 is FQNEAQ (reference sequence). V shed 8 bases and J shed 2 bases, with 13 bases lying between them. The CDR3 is CASRGTITGANVLTF. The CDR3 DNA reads TGTGCCAGCCGAGGTACCATAACTGGGGCCAACGTCCTGACTTTC.

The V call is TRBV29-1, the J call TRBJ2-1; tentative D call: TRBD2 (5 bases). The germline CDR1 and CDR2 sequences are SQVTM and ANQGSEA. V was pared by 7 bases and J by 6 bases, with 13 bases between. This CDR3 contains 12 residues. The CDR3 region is CSALGDINEQFF. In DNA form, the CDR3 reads TGCAGCGCCCTCGGGGATATCAATGAGCAGTTCTTC.

CDR3 bases: TGTGCCAGCAGCCCGGGCGGGCCTCAATCCTACGAGCAGTACTTC. Its protein is CASSPGGPQSYEQYF. The V and J genes are TRBV3-1 and TRBJ2-7; D is perhaps TRBD2 (5 bases). CDR1 is LGHDT, CDR2 YNNKEL, per germline (reference sequence). Trimming removed 4 bases from V and 1 base from J, with 14 bases in between. This CDR3 comprises 15 residues.

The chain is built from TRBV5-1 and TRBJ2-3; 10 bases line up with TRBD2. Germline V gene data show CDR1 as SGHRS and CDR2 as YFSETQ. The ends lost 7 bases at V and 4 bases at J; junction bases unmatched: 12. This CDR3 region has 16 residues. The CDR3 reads CASQRLLAGRADTQYF. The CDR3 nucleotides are TGCGCCAGCCAACGTTTACTAGCGGGAAGGGCAGATACGCAGTATTTT.

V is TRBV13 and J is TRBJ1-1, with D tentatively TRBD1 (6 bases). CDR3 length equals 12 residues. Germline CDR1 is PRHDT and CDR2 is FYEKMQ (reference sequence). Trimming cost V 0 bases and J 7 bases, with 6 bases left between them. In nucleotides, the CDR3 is TGTGCCAGCAGCTTAGGACAGGGTGAAGCTTTCTTT. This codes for CASSLGQGEAFF.

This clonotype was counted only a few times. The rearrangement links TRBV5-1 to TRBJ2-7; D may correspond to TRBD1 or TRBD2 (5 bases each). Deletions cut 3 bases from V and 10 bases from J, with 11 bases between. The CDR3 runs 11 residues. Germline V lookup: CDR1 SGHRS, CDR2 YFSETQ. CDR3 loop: CASSWGRHQYF. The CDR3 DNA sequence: TGCGCCAGCAGCTGGGGACGCCACCAGTACTTC.

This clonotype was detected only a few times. The CDR3 DNA reads as TGTGCCAGCAGGAAGGGACTAGGGTTCGCAGATACGCAGTATTTT. Protein product: CASRKGLGFADTQYF. This chain connects TRBV7-9 to TRBJ2-3, with TRBD2 identical over 8 bases. The CDR3 is 15 amino acids. V lost 6 bases to trimming and J lost 4 bases; unmatched junction nucleotides: 9. Germline loops: CDR1 SEHNR, CDR2 FQNEAQ (reference sequence).

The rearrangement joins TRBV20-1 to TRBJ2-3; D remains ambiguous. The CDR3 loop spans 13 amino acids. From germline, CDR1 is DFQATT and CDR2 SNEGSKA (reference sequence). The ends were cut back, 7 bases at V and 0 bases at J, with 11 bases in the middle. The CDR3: CSVVAASTDTQYF. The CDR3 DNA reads TGCAGTGTGGTAGCAGCTAGCACAGATACGCAGTATTTT.

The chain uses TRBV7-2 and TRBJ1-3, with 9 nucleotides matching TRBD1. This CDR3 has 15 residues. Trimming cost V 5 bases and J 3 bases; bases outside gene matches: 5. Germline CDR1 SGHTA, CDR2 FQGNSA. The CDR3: CASSETGGLGNTIYF. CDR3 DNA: TGTGCCAGCAGCGAAACAGGGGGCCTTGGAAACACCATATATTTT. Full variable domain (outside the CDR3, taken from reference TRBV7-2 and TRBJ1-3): GAGVSQSPSNKVTEKGKDVELRCDPISGHTALYWYRQSLGQGLEFLIYFQGNSAPDKSGLPSDRFSAERTGGSVSTLTIQRTQQEDSAVYLCASSETGGLGNTIYFGEGSWLTVV.

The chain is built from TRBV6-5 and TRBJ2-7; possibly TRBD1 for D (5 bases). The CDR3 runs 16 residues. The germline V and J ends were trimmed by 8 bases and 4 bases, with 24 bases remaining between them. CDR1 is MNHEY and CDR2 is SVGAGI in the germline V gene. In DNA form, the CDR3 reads TGTGCCAGCCCCGTTGACGGACCGCCGAAGGGGTACGAGCAGTACTTC. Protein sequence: CASPVDGPPKGYEQYF.

CDR3 nucleotides: TGTGCCAGCAGCTTAGTGACTAGCGGGATTGGCTACGAGCAGTACTTC. Translating gives CASSLVTSGIGYEQYF. J is TRBJ2-7 and V is TRBV7-2; 11 bases match TRBD2. The CDR3 extends over 16 amino acids. Germline V gene lookup returns CDR1 SGHTA and CDR2 FQGNSA. Germline trimming cut 1 base from V and 3 bases from J; bases unmatched to any gene: 5.

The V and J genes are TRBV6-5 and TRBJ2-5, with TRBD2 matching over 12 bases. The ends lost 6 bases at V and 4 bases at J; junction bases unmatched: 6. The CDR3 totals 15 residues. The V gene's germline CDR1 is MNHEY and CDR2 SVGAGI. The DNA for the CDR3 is TGTGCCAGCAGCCCCCTAGCGGGGGGGCTAGAGACCCAGTACTTC. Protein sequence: CASSPLAGGLETQYF.

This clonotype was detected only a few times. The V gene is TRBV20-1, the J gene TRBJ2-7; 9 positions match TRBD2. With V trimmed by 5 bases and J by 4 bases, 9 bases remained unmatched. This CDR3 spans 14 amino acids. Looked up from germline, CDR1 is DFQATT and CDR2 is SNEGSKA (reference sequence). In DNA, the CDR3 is TGCAGTGCTCGCCTAGCGGGGAGGGAGTACGAGCAGTACTTC. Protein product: CSARLAGREYEQYF.

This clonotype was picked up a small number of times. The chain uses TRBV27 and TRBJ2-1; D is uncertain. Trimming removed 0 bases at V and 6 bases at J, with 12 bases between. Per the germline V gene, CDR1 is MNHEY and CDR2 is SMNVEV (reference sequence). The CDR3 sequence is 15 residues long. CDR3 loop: CASSLSRIAGNEQFF. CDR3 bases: TGTGCCAGCAGTTTATCCAGAATAGCTGGCAATGAGCAGTTCTTC.

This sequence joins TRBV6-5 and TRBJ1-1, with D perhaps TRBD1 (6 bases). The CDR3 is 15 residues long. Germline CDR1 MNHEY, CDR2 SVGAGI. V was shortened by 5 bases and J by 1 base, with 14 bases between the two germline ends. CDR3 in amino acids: CASSEYPRGNTEAFF. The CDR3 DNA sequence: TGTGCCAGCAGTGAATATCCCAGGGGGAACACTGAAGCTTTCTTT.

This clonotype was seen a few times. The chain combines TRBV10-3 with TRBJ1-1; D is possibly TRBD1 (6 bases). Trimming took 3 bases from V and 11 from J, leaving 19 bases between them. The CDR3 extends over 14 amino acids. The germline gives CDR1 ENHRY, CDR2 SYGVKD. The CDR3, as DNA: TGTGCCATCAGTGATCAGAACAGGGAGGGGGAGGCTTTCTTT. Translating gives CAISDQNREGEAFF.

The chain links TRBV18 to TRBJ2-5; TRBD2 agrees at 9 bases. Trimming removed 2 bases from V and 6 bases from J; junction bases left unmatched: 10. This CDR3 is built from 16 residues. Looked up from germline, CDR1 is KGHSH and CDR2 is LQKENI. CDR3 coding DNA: TGTGCCAGCTCACCAACAACCGGGACTAGCTTGAAGACCCAGTACTTC. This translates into CASSPTTGTSLKTQYF.

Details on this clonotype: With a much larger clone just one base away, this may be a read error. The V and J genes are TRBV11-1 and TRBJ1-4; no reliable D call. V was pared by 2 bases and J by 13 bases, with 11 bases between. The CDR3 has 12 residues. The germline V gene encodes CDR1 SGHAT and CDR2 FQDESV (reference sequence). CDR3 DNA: TGTGCCAGCAGCTTACCTGGGCGTGGACTGTTTTTT. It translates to CASSLPGRGLFF.

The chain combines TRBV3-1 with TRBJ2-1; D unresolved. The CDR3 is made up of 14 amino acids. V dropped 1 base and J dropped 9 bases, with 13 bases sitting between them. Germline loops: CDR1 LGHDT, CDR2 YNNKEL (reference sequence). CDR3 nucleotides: TGTGCCAGCAGCCAAGGTATCCCAGTTGCTGAGCAGTTCTTC. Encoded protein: CASSQGIPVAEQFF.

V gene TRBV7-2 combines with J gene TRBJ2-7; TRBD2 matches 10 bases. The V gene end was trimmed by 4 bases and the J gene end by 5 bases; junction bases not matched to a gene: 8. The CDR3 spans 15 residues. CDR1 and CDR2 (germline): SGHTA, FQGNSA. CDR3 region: CASSSLTSGIDEQYF. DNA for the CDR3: TGTGCCAGCAGCTCGCTCACTAGCGGGATTGACGAGCAGTACTTC.

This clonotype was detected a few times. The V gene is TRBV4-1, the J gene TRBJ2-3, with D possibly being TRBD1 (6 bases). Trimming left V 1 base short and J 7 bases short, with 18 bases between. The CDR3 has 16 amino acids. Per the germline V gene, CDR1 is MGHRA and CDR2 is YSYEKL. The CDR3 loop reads CASSQATGGVSYTQYF. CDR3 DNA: TGCGCCAGCAGCCAAGCGACAGGAGGTGTCTCTTATACGCAGTATTTT.

The CDR3 loop is CASSLQESETQYF. CDR3 coding DNA: TGTGCCAGCAGCTTACAAGAGTCAGAGACCCAGTACTTC. The V and J genes are TRBV7-6 and TRBJ2-5; unclear D gene. This CDR3 contains 13 residues. Germline V gene data show CDR1 as SGHVS and CDR2 as FNYEAQ. V dropped 2 bases and J dropped 4 bases, with 8 bases sitting between them.

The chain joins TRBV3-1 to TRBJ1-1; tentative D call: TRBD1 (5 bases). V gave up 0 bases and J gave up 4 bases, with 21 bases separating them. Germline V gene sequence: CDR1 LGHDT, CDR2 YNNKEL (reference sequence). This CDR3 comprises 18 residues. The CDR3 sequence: CASSQDSVGPTRVTEAFF. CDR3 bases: TGTGCCAGCAGCCAAGATTCCGTGGGACCAACTCGGGTCACTGAAGCTTTCTTT.

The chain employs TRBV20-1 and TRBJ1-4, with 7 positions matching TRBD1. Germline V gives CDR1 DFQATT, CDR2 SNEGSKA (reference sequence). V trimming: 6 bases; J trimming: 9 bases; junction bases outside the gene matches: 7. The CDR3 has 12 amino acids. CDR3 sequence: CSADGGQKKLFF. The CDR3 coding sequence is TGCAGTGCCGACGGGGGACAGAAAAAACTGTTTTTT.

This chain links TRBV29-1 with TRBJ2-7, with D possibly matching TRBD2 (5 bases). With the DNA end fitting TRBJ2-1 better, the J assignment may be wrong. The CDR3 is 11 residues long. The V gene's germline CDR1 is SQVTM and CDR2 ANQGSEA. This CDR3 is CSVGRPDEQFF. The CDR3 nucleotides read TGCAGCGTAGGGAGACCTGATGAGCAGTTCTTC.

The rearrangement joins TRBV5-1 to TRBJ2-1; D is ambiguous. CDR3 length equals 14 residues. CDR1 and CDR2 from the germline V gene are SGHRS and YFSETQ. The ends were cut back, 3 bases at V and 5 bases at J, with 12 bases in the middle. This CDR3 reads CASSSVGQDNEQFF. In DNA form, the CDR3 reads TGCGCCAGCAGCTCCGTAGGGCAGGACAATGAGCAGTTCTTC.

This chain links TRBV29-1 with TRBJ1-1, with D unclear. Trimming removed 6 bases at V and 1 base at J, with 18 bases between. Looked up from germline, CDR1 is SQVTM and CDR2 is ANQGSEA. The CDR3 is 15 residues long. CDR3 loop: CSVLVQRQRNTEAFF. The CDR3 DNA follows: TGCAGCGTGCTAGTCCAAAGACAACGGAACACTGAAGCTTTCTTT.

The CDR3 protein is CASSPQWGESAGDNEQFF. The CDR3 DNA reads TGTGCCAGCAGCCCACAATGGGGGGAGTCAGCGGGAGACAATGAGCAGTTCTTC. The chain links TRBV3-1 to TRBJ2-1; 8 bases fit TRBD2. The germline gives CDR1 LGHDT, CDR2 YNNKEL (reference sequence). This CDR3 has 18 residues. Germline trimming cut 4 bases from V and 5 bases from J; bases unmatched to any gene: 16.

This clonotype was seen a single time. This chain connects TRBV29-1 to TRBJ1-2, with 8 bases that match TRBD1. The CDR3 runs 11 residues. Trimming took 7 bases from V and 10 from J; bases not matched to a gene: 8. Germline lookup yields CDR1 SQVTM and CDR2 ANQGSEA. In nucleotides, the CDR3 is TGCAGCGCCGAGACAGGGGTTGACTACACCTTC. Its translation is CSAETGVDYTF.

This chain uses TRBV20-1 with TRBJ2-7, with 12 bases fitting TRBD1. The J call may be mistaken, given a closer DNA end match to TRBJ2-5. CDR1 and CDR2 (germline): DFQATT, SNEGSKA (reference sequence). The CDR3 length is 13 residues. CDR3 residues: CSAGDRGPETQYF. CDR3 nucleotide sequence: TGCAGTGCAGGGGACAGGGGGCCTGAGACCCAGTACTTC.